One and the same sample provided the 13 T cell receptor beta chains below, sequenced in a study of type 1 regulatory T cells. MiXCR was run by TCRdb on the reads, yielding one entry per CDR3 protein. The table has under 85,000 distinct CDR3 sequences, roughly half seen once. These receptors lack a known antigen. The sequenced sample consisted of cultured non-Tr1 T cells, either the whole culture or a sorted T cell fraction (not recorded which). The origin of the receptors is a human donor in good health.

The rearrangement joins TRBV7-2 to TRBJ2-3; TRBD2 might be the D (6 bases). The CDR3 has 14 amino acids. CDR1 SGHTA and CDR2 FQGNSA come from the germline V gene. V lost 1 base and J 10 bases, leaving 15 bases between the germline ends. The CDR3 reads CASSLVGGREAQYF. DNA of the CDR3: TGTGCCAGCAGCTTAGTCGGAGGCAGGGAGGCGCAGTATTTT. The full variable domain, its missing parts supplied by reference TRBV7-2 and TRBJ2-3, is GAGVSQSPSNKVTEKGKDVELRCDPISGHTALYWYRQSLGQGLEFLIYFQGNSAPDKSGLPSDRFSAERTGGSVSTLTIQRTQQEDSAVYLCASSLVGGREAQYFGPGTRLTVL.

The V call is TRBV7-6, the J call TRBJ2-1; TRBD1 aligns across 7 bases. The CDR3 consists of 17 residues. Germline-derived CDR1 and CDR2 are SGHVS and FNYEAQ. J was trimmed by 1 base and V by 5 bases; bases with no gene match: 11. The DNA for the CDR3 is TGTGCCAGCAGCCGCCGTTACAGGGGCCCTTCCTACAATGAGCAGTTCTTC. This sequence encodes CASSRRYRGPSYNEQFF.

The CDR3, as DNA: TGTGCCAGCAGCAAAGTGGAATGGGGGCATCATGACGACGAGCAGTACTTC. Translating it yields CASSKVEWGHHDDEQYF. This rearrangement joins TRBV21-1 to TRBJ2-7; the table calls TRBD1, which could not be checked here. TRBV21-1 is a recognized pseudogene. The length of the CDR3 is 17 residues.

The CDR3 DNA reads TGTGCCAGCAGCGAAAAGGGAGGGCAACCCCAGCATTTT. It yields the protein CASSEKGGQPQHF. The J gene is TRBJ1-5, the V gene TRBV21-1. TRBV21-1 is flagged as a pseudogene. The CDR3 is made up of 13 amino acids.

The sample holds a few counts of this clonotype. J is TRBJ2-1 and V is TRBV12-3 or TRBV12-4; D perhaps matches TRBD2 (6 bases). V was trimmed by 10 bases and J by 4 bases, leaving 17 bases between them. The CDR3 is made up of 14 amino acids. CDR3 loop: CATSTTRQYNEQFF. The CDR3 nucleotides read TGTGCCACTTCAACGACTAGACAATACAATGAGCAGTTCTTC.

Only a few counts were recorded for this clonotype. This chain links TRBV5-4 with TRBJ2-3, with 8 positions matching TRBD1. Germline V gene sequence: CDR1 SGHNT, CDR2 YYREEE (reference sequence). V gave up 4 bases and J gave up 2 bases; unmatched junction bases: 12. This CDR3 has 17 amino acids. In DNA, the CDR3 is TGTGCCAGCAGCCAGGGTTCCAGGGGGCAACCCACAGATACGCAGTATTTT. It specifies CASSQGSRGQPTDTQYF.

The chain carries TRBV11-3 and TRBJ1-1; D ambiguous. The CDR3 is 13 residues long. Looked up from germline, CDR1 is SGHNT and CDR2 is YENEEA. V lost 3 bases and J 1 base, leaving 6 bases between the germline ends. The chain's CDR3 is CASSFQENTEAFF. CDR3 coding DNA: TGTGCCAGCAGCTTTCAGGAGAACACTGAAGCTTTCTTT.

J is TRBJ2-1 and V is TRBV19; 9 bases agree with TRBD2. The CDR3 has 15 residues. The germline V gene has CDR1 LNHDA and CDR2 SQIVND (reference sequence). V shed 3 bases and J 8 bases; nucleotides not matched to a gene: 8. CDR3 nucleotides: TGTGCCAGTAGTATGGTTCTAGCGGGGACGGATGAGCAGTTCTTC. Its translation is CASSMVLAGTDEQFF.

The CDR3 protein is CASSPRGTAIGELFF. CDR3 nucleotide sequence: TGTGCCAGCAGCCCTAGGGGGACAGCCATCGGGGAGCTGTTTTTT. The rearrangement joins TRBV9 to TRBJ2-2; 7 bases agree with TRBD1. Germline CDR1 and CDR2: SGDLS and YYNGEE. Losses at the gene ends were 4 bases for V and 7 bases for J; bases not matched to a gene: 10. The CDR3 runs 15 residues.

The rearrangement links TRBV11-3 to TRBJ1-2; 8 nucleotides match TRBD1. CDR3 length: 15 residues. In germline, CDR1 is SGHNT, CDR2 YENEEA. J lost 2 bases, V lost 6 bases, and 8 bases had no gene match. CDR3 sequence (DNA): TGTGCCAGCAGACAGACAGGGGCGCAGAACTATGGCTACACCTTC. Translation: CASRQTGAQNYGYTF.

The V and J genes are TRBV2 and TRBJ1-1, with D maybe TRBD1 (5 bases). The CDR3 has 14 residues. V lost 4 bases and J 5 bases, leaving 14 bases between the germline ends. CDR1 is SNHLY and CDR2 is FYNNEI in the germline V gene. This CDR3 is CASSVWGGTTEAFF. The CDR3 DNA follows: TGTGCCAGCAGTGTGTGGGGGGGAACGACTGAAGCTTTCTTT.

Only a few counts were recorded for this clonotype. The CDR3 region has the DNA TGTGCCAGCAGCTTAGGAACTAGCCTCCAGGAGCAGTACTTC. Translating gives CASSLGTSLQEQYF. This chain uses TRBV11-3 with TRBJ2-7; tentatively, D is TRBD2 (6 bases). V shed 1 base and J shed 7 bases, with 14 bases lying between them. The germline V gene encodes CDR1 SGHNT and CDR2 YENEEA. CDR3 length: 14 amino acids.

This clonotype was detected many times. In DNA, the CDR3 is TGTGCCAGCAGCACCGCGTTTAGGACTAGCGGTTCCAATGAGCAGTTCTTC. The encoded protein is CASSTAFRTSGSNEQFF. The rearrangement links TRBV11-3 to TRBJ2-1; 10 bases map to TRBD2. This CDR3 contains 17 residues. Per the germline V gene, CDR1 is SGHNT and CDR2 is YENEEA. The V gene end was trimmed by 5 bases and the J gene end by 6 bases; junction bases not matched to a gene: 13.